This T cell receptor (beta chain) was profiled in a study of shared clonotypes between healthy human individuals. Study-wide findings and caveats: Larger estimated richness was generally seen in naive subsets than in memory subsets.

This clone occurred once. The antigen is unknown. In the sorted-subset replicate PCRs, 200 ng DNA, 29,000 or so T cell genomes, was used. Original processing methods: Filtering of immunoSEQ junctional sequences could not match full-length read filtering. The assay was immunoSEQ multiplex PCR, and TCRdb's table has in-frame clones only and misses some. The V and J calls and clone size come from that table; D and trimming were worked out from the DNA. Among millions of clones, roughly 94% were seen once, and the ten largest hold roughly 0.13%. Trimming removed 3 bases from V and 10 bases from J; junction bases left unmatched: 5. There are 13 residues in the CDR3. The germline V gene has CDR1 SQVTM and CDR2 ANQGSEA. Within Nashville, Tennessee resided all donors, each a Caucasian adult.

V gene TRBV29-1 combines with J gene TRBJ2-1, with 11 nucleotides matching TRBD2. This TCR was sampled from a man aged 18 to 29 in good health. Sequencing input: naive CD4+ T cells sorted from blood. Subset meaning: CD45RA+ positively selected. The CDR3 DNA is TGCAGCGTTGATGTAGCGGGGGGGAGCGAGCAGTTCTTC. It specifies CSVDVAGGSEQFF.